Given below is one T cell receptor (beta chain) in context. Produced via immunoSEQ multiplex PCR; TCRdb's table is partial and in-frame only. The repertoire holds approximately 50,000 clones, with roughly 70% as singletons. This specimen belongs to a study of cytotoxic CD8 clonotypes in ibrutinib-treated CLL. Germline trimming cut 0 bases from V and 9 bases from J; bases unmatched to any gene: 6. The CDR3 sequence is 14 residues long. Germline-derived CDR1 and CDR2 are SGHNT and YYREEE (reference sequence). This specimen was PBMCs, taken after 12 months of ibrutinib treatment. The receptor comes from a human donor with chronic lymphocytic leukemia. V usage is TRBV5-4 and J usage is TRBJ2-1; 7 bases align to TRBD2. In DNA form, the CDR3 reads TGTGCCAGCAGCTTGGAGGCAGGGAGGGGTGAGCAGTTCTTC. It translates to CASSLEAGRGEQFF.